Listed here are 27 T cell receptor beta chains from one sample, sequenced in a study of OX40 agonist ivuxolimab in advanced cancers. Generated by immunoSEQ multiplex PCR, the TCRdb table keeps only in-frame clones and is missing some. The table records about 46,000 clones, 89% of them present only once. The sequenced sample was CD4+ or CD8+ T cells sorted from blood, obtained in a trial of the OX40 agonist ivuxolimab. The receptors shown here come from an adult with an advanced solid tumor such as melanoma, head and neck, liver or kidney cancer.

CDR3 nucleotide sequence: TGCGCCAGCAGCCACCCGGACGGCGTTCCCCAGCATTTT. Translated: CASSHPDGVPQHF. This chain connects TRBV4-3 to TRBJ1-5, with D uncertain. The germline V gene has CDR1 LGHNA and CDR2 YSLEER. Trimming took off 3 bases at V and 10 bases at J, with 13 bases between the two ends. This CDR3 has 13 residues.

Regarding this clone: Other DNA variants within this sample encode the same CDR3. The chain uses TRBV28 and TRBJ1-4, with D possibly matching TRBD1 (5 bases). Germline assignment: CDR1 MDHEN and CDR2 SYDVKM. The CDR3 spans 15 residues. V lost 2 bases to trimming and J lost 2 bases, with 9 bases between them. The CDR3 loop is CASSLTGTTNEKLFF. The CDR3 nucleotides are TGTGCCAGCAGTTTAACGGGGACGACTAATGAAAAACTGTTTTTT.

The sample holds a few counts of this clone. V is TRBV7-9 and J is TRBJ2-3; TRBD1 is a possible D gene (5 bases). Germline CDR1 reads SEHNR; CDR2 reads FQNEAQ (reference sequence). This CDR3 region has 18 residues. Deletions cut 5 bases from V and 1 base from J, with 22 bases between. The CDR3 protein is CASSPSSRQGEGTDTQYF. DNA of the CDR3: TGTGCCAGCAGCCCCTCGTCTCGTCAGGGCGAGGGCACAGATACGCAGTATTTT. Using reference TRBV7-9 and TRBJ2-3 for the parts outside the CDR3, the full variable domain is DTGVSQNPRHKITKRGQNVTFRCDPISEHNRLYWYRQTLGQGPEFLTYFQNEAQLEKSRLLSDRFSAERPKGSFSTLEIQRTEQGDSAMYLCASSPSSRQGEGTDTQYFGPGTRLTVL.

The gene calls are TRBV19 and TRBJ1-2, with 9 bases fitting TRBD1. CDR1 and CDR2 (germline): LNHDA, SQIVND (reference sequence). Trimming at V came to 5 bases and at J to 2 bases, leaving 9 bases not matched to a gene. There are 16 residues in the CDR3. In DNA, the CDR3 is TGTGCCAGTAGTCCGGGACAGGGAGGCTTCAACTATGGCTACACCTTC. Translated: CASSPGQGGFNYGYTF.

In DNA form, the CDR3 reads TGTGCCAGCAGCCAAGGTGGGACAGGGCTTGCCGAGCAGTACTTC. Translating gives CASSQGGTGLAEQYF. The chain links TRBV4-2 to TRBJ2-7; 9 nucleotides agree with TRBD1. The CDR3 has 15 residues. Germline assignment: CDR1 LGHNA and CDR2 YNFKEQ. J gave up 6 bases and V 1 base, and 7 bases lay outside the gene matches.

The V gene is TRBV4-1, the J gene TRBJ2-7; TRBD1 aligns across 10 bases. CDR3 size: 14 residues. V lost 3 bases, J lost 2 bases, and 1 base stayed unmatched. Germline CDR1 is MGHRA and CDR2 is YSYEKL. The DNA of the CDR3 is TGCGCCAGCAGCCAGGGACAGGGGACCTACGAGCAGTACTTC. It encodes CASSQGQGTYEQYF.

The chain recombines TRBV7-2 with TRBJ2-7; D may be TRBD1 or TRBD2 (5 bases each). The germline gives CDR1 SGHTA, CDR2 FQGNSA. This CDR3 spans 13 amino acids. Trimming left V 5 bases short and J 6 bases short, with 14 bases between. The CDR3 protein is CASSPVGTGEQYF. The CDR3 coding sequence is TGTGCCAGCAGCCCAGTCGGGACGGGCGAGCAGTACTTC.

J is TRBJ1-5 and V is TRBV13; TRBD1 aligns across 10 bases. V trimming: 0 bases; J trimming: 7 bases; junction bases outside the gene matches: 3. CDR3 length: 15 amino acids. The germline CDR1 and CDR2 sequences are PRHDT and FYEKMQ (reference sequence). CDR3: CASSLGGQGRQPQHF. DNA of the CDR3: TGTGCCAGCAGCTTAGGGGGACAGGGGAGGCAGCCCCAGCATTTT.

This chain uses TRBV6-6 with TRBJ2-7, with D tentatively TRBD2 (5 bases). CDR1 and CDR2 (germline): MNHNY, SVGAGI (reference sequence). Trimming took 5 bases from V and 7 from J, leaving 9 bases between them. This CDR3 comprises 11 residues. The DNA of the CDR3 is TGTGCCAGCAGTCACGGGGTAGAGCAGTACTTC. Translating it yields CASSHGVEQYF.

This rearrangement joins TRBV28 to TRBJ2-3; D is possibly TRBD2 (6 bases). V was cut by 2 bases and J by 2 bases, with 17 bases left in between. CDR1 is MDHEN, CDR2 SYDVKM, per germline. There are 17 residues in the CDR3. The CDR3 spells CASSLNGEVSVTDTQYF. The CDR3 DNA is TGTGCCAGCAGTTTAAATGGGGAGGTCTCCGTCACAGATACGCAGTATTTT.

The V call is TRBV9, the J call TRBJ2-3; no clear D gene. The V gene's germline CDR1 is SGDLS and CDR2 YYNGEE. This CDR3 contains 13 residues. Trimming removed 4 bases from V and 0 bases from J, with 6 bases in between. The CDR3 spells CASSSTSTDTQYF. The CDR3 DNA reads as TGTGCCAGCAGCTCTACTAGCACAGATACGCAGTATTTT.

This rearrangement joins TRBV5-1 to TRBJ1-1, with D unclear. V was trimmed by 2 bases and J by 4 bases, leaving 9 bases between them. Germline CDR1 and CDR2: SGHRS and YFSETQ. The CDR3 contains 13 residues. The CDR3 is CASSFSGTTEAFF. CDR3 DNA sequence: TGCGCCAGCAGCTTCTCCGGTACCACTGAAGCTTTCTTT.

The J gene is TRBJ1-6, the V gene TRBV6-6; D unresolved. Germline V gene sequence: CDR1 MNHNY, CDR2 SVGAGI (reference sequence). The CDR3 is 15 amino acids. Trimming stripped 5 bases from V and 6 bases from J, with 14 bases between. CDR3 coding DNA: TGTGCCAGCAGTCACACGACAAATCCTAATTCACCCCTCCACTTT. It codes for CASSHTTNPNSPLHF.

The chain recombines TRBV15 with TRBJ2-1, with TRBD2 matching over 7 bases. CDR3 size: 15 residues. The germline V gene has CDR1 LNHNV and CDR2 YYDKDF (reference sequence). V was pared by 1 base and J by 3 bases, with 3 bases of the junction left unmatched. The CDR3 DNA follows: TGTGCCACCAGCAGAGGACTAGCACACTACAATGAGCAGTTCTTC. This sequence encodes CATSRGLAHYNEQFF.

The chain links TRBV2 to TRBJ1-1, with 8 bases matching TRBD1. Germline trimming cut 8 bases from V and 4 bases from J; bases unmatched to any gene: 3. The germline gives CDR1 SNHLY, CDR2 FYNNEI. This CDR3 region has 12 residues. The CDR3 nucleotides read TGTGCCAGCCGAGGACAGGGCACTGAAGCTTTCTTT. Translating gives CASRGQGTEAFF.

The chain employs TRBV4-1 and TRBJ2-3; 13 nucleotides match TRBD2. Germline V gives CDR1 MGHRA, CDR2 YSYEKL. Unmatched junction bases numbered 4, after V lost 0 bases and J lost 4 bases. CDR3 length: 17 residues. The CDR3 sequence is CASSQDELAGGPDTQYF. The CDR3 DNA reads as TGCGCCAGCAGCCAAGATGAACTAGCGGGGGGGCCAGATACGCAGTATTTT.

The count of this clone is one. CDR3 sequence: CASSLDTYTEAFF. The DNA for the CDR3 is TGTGCCAGCAGCTTGGACACCTACACTGAAGCTTTCTTT. The V and J genes are TRBV11-2 and TRBJ1-1; D is perhaps TRBD1 (5 bases). This CDR3 spans 13 amino acids. V was trimmed by 3 bases and J by 3 bases, leaving 8 bases between them. Germline V gene data show CDR1 as SGHAT and CDR2 as FQNNGV.

V is TRBV15 and J is TRBJ2-5; D might be TRBD1 (5 bases). V was clipped by 3 bases and J by 1 base, with 12 bases between them. Germline V CDR1 and CDR2: LNHNV, YYDKDF (reference sequence). CDR3 size: 15 residues. As DNA, the CDR3 is TGTGCCACCAGCAGGCCCAGGGAAGGCCAAGAGACCCAGTACTTC. It encodes CATSRPREGQETQYF.

V gene TRBV7-6 combines with J gene TRBJ1-1; weak D call: TRBD1 (5 bases). The V end lost 1 base, the J end lost 0 bases, and 9 bases lay between the germline ends. Germline V gene sequence: CDR1 SGHVS, CDR2 FNYEAQ. The CDR3 covers 15 residues. CDR3 amino acids: CASSLGGGMNTEAFF. The CDR3, as DNA: TGTGCCAGCAGCTTAGGCGGGGGAATGAACACTGAAGCTTTCTTT.

The rearrangement links TRBV6-5 to TRBJ2-1; the D gene is possibly TRBD1 (6 bases). The CDR3 is 14 residues long. Trimming took 2 bases from V and 7 from J, leaving 12 bases between them. Germline V gene lookup returns CDR1 MNHEY and CDR2 SVGAGI. The CDR3 nucleotides read TGTGCCAGCAGTTACGAGGCTAGGGGGAATGAGCAGTTCTTC. This codes for CASSYEARGNEQFF.

This chain uses TRBV11-1 with TRBJ1-1; D not certain. Deletions cut 3 bases from V and 2 bases from J, with 13 bases between. The CDR3 is made up of 15 amino acids. Germline lookup yields CDR1 SGHAT and CDR2 FQDESV (reference sequence). CDR3 bases: TGTGCCAGCAGCTTTGGTATTGCGGTTAACACTGAAGCTTTCTTT. It encodes CASSFGIAVNTEAFF.

This clone was found once. The rearrangement uses TRBV14 and TRBJ2-7; D is tentatively TRBD1 or TRBD2 (6 bases each). CDR3 length equals 15 residues. The V gene's germline CDR1 is SGHDN and CDR2 FVKESK. Trimming took 4 bases from V and 0 from J, leaving 13 bases between them. The CDR3: CASSLGGTASYEQYF. The CDR3 bases are TGTGCCAGCAGCCTAGGGGGGACTGCCTCCTACGAGCAGTACTTC.

The gene calls are TRBV28 and TRBJ2-5, with a possible D match to TRBD1 (7 bases). The CDR3 extends over 11 amino acids. CDR1 is MDHEN, CDR2 SYDVKM, per germline. Trimming took 11 bases from V and 12 from J, leaving 19 bases between them. Written as DNA, the CDR3 is TGTGCCGTCAGGGGGGTAGGGTCAGAGTACTTC. It specifies CAVRGVGSEYF.

V and J are TRBV6-1 and TRBJ1-2; D call uncertain. The CDR3 consists of 13 residues. Trimming stripped 5 bases from V and 3 bases from J, with 10 bases between. The germline V gene encodes CDR1 MNHNS and CDR2 SASEGT. CDR3: CASSLVRDYGYTF. The CDR3 nucleotides are TGTGCCAGCAGTTTGGTCCGGGACTATGGCTACACCTTC.

This sequence joins TRBV11-1 and TRBJ2-7; tentative D call: TRBD2 (6 bases). In germline, CDR1 is SGHAT, CDR2 FQDESV (reference sequence). This CDR3 comprises 15 residues. V shed 5 bases and J shed 0 bases, with 14 bases lying between them. The CDR3 coding sequence is TGTGCCAGCAGCCCTGGGAGGAGTTACTCCTACGAGCAGTACTTC. Translation gives CASSPGRSYSYEQYF.

The chain has TRBV4-2 and TRBJ1-2; D gene ambiguous. Germline V gene lookup returns CDR1 LGHNA and CDR2 YNFKEQ. V dropped 1 base and J dropped 6 bases, with 21 bases sitting between them. This CDR3 has 17 amino acids. This chain's CDR3 is CASSQASPDYGSNGYTF. The CDR3 DNA sequence: TGTGCCAGCAGCCAAGCCTCTCCGGACTACGGGTCCAATGGCTACACCTTC.

The V gene is TRBV4-3, the J gene TRBJ2-3; D is unresolved. Trimming took 2 bases from V and 0 from J, leaving 9 bases between them. The CDR3 spans 15 residues. Germline-derived CDR1 and CDR2 are LGHNA and YSLEER. In DNA, the CDR3 is TGCGCCAGCAGCCAATACTATGCGAGCACAGATACGCAGTATTTT. Its translation: CASSQYYASTDTQYF.